One T cell receptor (beta chain) is described in this entry. TCRdb passed the 5' RACE reads through MiXCR, listing each CDR3 protein once. This sample has about 140,000 distinct CDR3 sequences; approximately 15% occur once, and the top ten carry roughly 14%. The germline V gene has CDR1 SGHRS and CDR2 YFSETQ. J lost 0 bases, V lost 4 bases, and 7 bases had no gene match. The CDR3 runs to 19 residues. This record belongs to a study of T-cell memory formation after mild COVID-19. The V and J genes are TRBV5-1 and TRBJ2-6, with 13 bases fitting TRBD2. The origin of this receptor is an adult woman who had mild COVID-19 (a few samples of this study predate the infection). Cell type and time point are not known. The sequenced sample was PBMCs or a T cell subset sorted from them (not recorded which). The CDR3 bases are TGCGCCAGCAGCCGGAGACTAGCGGGGGGCAACTCTGGGGCCAACGTCCTGACTTTC. As protein: CASSRRLAGGNSGANVLTF.